This T cell receptor (beta chain) was retrieved from a study of CD8 T cells in Susac syndrome. This clonotype was recorded only once. When the RNA was reverse transcribed, random hexamers were used with an input of roughly 0.5 to 1 ug. Across 54 Vbeta and 13 Jbeta, immunoSEQ multiplex PCR amplified TCR beta CDR3. Using its own MiXCR run on the immunoSEQ multiplex PCR reads, TCRdb lists one record per CDR3 protein. The sample yields about 200,000 distinct CDR3 sequences, roughly 94% seen once. Healthy donors served as age- and sex-matched controls. TEMRA cells were enriched by FACS, and CD4+ and CD8+ T cells were negatively isolated. This CDR3 region has 16 residues. Losses at the gene ends were 0 bases for V and 7 bases for J; bases not matched to a gene: 11. CDR1 and CDR2 from the germline V gene are DFQATT and SNEGSKA (reference sequence).

The TCR was taken from a human donor in good health. The sample consisted of CD4+ T cells from PBMCs. The chain employs TRBV20-1 and TRBJ2-1; 8 bases map to TRBD2. CDR3 residues: CSARDRGTASGNEQFF. The CDR3 nucleotides are TGCAGTGCTAGAGATAGGGGGACCGCTAGCGGGAATGAGCAGTTCTTC.